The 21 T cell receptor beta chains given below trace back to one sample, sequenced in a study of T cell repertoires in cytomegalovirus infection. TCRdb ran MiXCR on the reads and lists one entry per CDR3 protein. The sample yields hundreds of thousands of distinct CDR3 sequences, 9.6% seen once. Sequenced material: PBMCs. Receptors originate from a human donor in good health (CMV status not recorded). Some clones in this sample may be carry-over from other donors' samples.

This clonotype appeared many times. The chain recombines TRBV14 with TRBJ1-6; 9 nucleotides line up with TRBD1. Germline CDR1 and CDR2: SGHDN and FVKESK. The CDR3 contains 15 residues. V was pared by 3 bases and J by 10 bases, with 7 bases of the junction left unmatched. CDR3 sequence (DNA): TGTGCCAGCAGCCACACAGGGGGCGCGAAGTCACCCCTCCACTTT. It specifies CASSHTGGAKSPLHF.

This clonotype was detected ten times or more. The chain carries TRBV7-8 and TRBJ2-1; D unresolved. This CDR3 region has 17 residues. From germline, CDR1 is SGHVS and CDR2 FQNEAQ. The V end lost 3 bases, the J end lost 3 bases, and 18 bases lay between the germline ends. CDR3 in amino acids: CASSFTRMGTNYNEQFF. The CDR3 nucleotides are TGTGCCAGCAGCTTTACCCGAATGGGTACAAACTACAATGAGCAGTTCTTC. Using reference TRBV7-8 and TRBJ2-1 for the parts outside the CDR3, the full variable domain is GAGVSQSPRYKVAKRGQDVALRCDPISGHVSLFWYQQALGQGPEFLTYFQNEAQLDKSGLPSDRFFAERPEGSVSTLKIQRTQQEDSAVYLCASSFTRMGTNYNEQFFGPGTRLTVL.

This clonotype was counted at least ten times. The CDR3 loop is CASSFGGRISNSPLHF. Written as DNA, the CDR3 is TGTGCCAGCAGCTTTGGAGGGAGAATAAGTAATTCACCCCTCCACTTT. V gene TRBV7-2 combines with J gene TRBJ1-6, with unresolved D. Trimming removed 3 bases from V and 6 bases from J, with 15 bases in between. CDR1 is SGHTA and CDR2 is FQGNSA in the germline V gene. The CDR3 runs 16 residues. The full variable domain, completed using reference TRBV7-2 and TRBJ1-6, is GAGVSQSPSNKVTEKGKDVELRCDPISGHTALYWYRQSLGQGLEFLIYFQGNSAPDKSGLPSDRFSAERTGGSVSTLTIQRTQQEDSAVYLCASSFGGRISNSPLHFGNGTRLTVT.

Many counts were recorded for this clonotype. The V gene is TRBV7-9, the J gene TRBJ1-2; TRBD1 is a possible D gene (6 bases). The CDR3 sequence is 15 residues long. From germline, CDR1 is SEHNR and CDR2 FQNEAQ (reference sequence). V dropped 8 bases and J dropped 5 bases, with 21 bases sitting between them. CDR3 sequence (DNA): TGTGCCAGCGCGGGCGGGGGCAGACTCTTTTATGGCTACACCTTC. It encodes CASAGGGRLFYGYTF.

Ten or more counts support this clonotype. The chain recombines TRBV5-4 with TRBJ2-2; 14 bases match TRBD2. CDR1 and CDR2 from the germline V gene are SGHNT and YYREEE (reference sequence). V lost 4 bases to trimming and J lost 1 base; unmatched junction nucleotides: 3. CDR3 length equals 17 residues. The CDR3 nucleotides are TGTGCCAGCAGCCGAGGACTAGCGGGGGGGAACACCGGGGAGCTGTTTTTT. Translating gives CASSRGLAGGNTGELFF. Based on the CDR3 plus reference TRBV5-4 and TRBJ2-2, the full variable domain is ETGVTQSPTHLIKTRGQQVTLRCSSQSGHNTVSWYQQALGQGPQFIFQYYREEENGRGNFPPRFSGLQFPNYSSELNVNALELDDSALYLCASSRGLAGGNTGELFFGEGSRLTVL.

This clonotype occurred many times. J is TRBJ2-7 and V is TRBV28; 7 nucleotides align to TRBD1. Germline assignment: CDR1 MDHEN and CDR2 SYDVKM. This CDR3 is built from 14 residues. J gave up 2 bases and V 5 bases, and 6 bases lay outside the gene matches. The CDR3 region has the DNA TGTGCCAGCAGTACCAGGACAGGAGCCTACGAGCAGTACGTC. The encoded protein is CASSTRTGAYEQYV.

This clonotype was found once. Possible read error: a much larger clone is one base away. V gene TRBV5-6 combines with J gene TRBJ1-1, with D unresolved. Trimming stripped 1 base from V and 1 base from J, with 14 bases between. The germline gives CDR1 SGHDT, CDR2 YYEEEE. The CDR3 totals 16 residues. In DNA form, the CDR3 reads TGTGCCAGCAGCTTGCTCCCCGCAGGAGCGAACACTGAAGCTTTCTTT. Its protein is CASSLLPAGANTEAFF.

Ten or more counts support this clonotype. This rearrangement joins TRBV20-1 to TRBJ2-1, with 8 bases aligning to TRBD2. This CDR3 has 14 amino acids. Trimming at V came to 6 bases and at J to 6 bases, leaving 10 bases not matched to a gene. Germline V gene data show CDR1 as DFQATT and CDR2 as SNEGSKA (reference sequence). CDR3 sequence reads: CSAPKAGVLNEQFF. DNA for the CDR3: TGCAGTGCCCCGAAAGCGGGGGTTCTCAATGAGCAGTTCTTC.

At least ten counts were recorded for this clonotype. The CDR3 nucleotides read TGTGCCAGCAGCTCCGGACTCGGCTACAATGAGCAGTTCTTC. Amino acid sequence: CASSSGLGYNEQFF. The chain links TRBV5-4 to TRBJ2-1; a possible D gene is TRBD2 (5 bases). The CDR3 consists of 14 residues. Per germline, CDR1 SGHNT and CDR2 YYREEE (reference sequence). V gave up 3 bases and J gave up 3 bases, with 10 bases separating them.

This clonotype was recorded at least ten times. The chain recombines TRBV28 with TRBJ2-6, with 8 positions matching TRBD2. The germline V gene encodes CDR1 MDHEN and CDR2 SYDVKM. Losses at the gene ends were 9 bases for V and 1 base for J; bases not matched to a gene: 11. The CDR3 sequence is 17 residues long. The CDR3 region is CASRLAGIPSGANVLTF. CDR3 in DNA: TGTGCCAGTCGATTAGCGGGGATACCTTCTGGGGCCAACGTCCTGACTTTC.

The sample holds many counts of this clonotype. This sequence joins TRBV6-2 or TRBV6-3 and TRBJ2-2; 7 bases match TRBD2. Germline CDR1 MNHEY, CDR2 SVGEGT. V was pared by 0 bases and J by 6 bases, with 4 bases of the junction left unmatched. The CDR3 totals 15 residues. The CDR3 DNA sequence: TGTGCCAGCAGTTACTCGACGGGAGGACCCGGGGAGCTGTTTTTT. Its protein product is CASSYSTGGPGELFF.

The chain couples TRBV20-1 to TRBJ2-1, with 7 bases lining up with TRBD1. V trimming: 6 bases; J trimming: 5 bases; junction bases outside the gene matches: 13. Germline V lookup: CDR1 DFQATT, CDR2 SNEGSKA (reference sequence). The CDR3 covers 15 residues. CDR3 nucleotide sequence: TGCAGTGCCCTGCCCCTCGGGACAGCAGACAATGAGCAGTTCTTC. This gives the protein CSALPLGTADNEQFF.

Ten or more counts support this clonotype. In nucleotides, the CDR3 is TGTGCCAGCAGCTTCCCGGAGGGGAGGGAAAAACTGTTTTTT. Translation: CASSFPEGREKLFF. V gene TRBV7-9 combines with J gene TRBJ1-4; D possibly corresponds to TRBD1 (5 bases). The CDR3 consists of 14 residues. The germline gives CDR1 SEHNR, CDR2 FQNEAQ (reference sequence). Trimming pared 3 bases from V and 8 bases from J, leaving 13 bases between.

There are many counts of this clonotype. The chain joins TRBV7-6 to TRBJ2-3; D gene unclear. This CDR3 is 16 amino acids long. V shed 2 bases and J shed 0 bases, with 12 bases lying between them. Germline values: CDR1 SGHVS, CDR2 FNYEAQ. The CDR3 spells CASSLTTLKSTDTQYF. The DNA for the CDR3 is TGTGCCAGCAGCTTAACAACGCTTAAAAGCACAGATACGCAGTATTTT.

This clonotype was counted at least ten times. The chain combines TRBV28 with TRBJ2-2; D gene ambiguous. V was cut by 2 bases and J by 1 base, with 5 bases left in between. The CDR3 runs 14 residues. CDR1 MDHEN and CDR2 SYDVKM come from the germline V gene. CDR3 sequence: CASSLSQNTGELFF. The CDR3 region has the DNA TGTGCCAGCAGTTTAAGTCAGAACACCGGGGAGCTGTTTTTT.

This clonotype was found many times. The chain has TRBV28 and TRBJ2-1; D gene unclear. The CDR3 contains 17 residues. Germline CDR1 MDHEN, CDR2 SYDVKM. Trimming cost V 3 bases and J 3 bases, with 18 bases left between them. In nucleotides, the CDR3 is TGTGCCAGCAGTTTGGTGGGCCCGGCCACTTTCTACAATGAGCAGTTCTTC. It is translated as CASSLVGPATFYNEQFF.

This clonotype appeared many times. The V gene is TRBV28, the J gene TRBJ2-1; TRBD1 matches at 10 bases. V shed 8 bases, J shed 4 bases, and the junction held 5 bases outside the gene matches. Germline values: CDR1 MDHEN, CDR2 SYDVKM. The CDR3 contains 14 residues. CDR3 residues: CASRTGGNYNEQFF. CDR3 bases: TGTGCCAGCCGGACAGGGGGGAATTACAATGAGCAGTTCTTC.

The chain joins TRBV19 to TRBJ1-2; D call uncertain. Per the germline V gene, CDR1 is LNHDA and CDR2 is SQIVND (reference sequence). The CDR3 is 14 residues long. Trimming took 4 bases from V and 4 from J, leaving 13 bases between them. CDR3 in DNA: TGTGCCAGTAGTACCCCCGGGAGAGTCTATGGCTACACCTTC. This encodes CASSTPGRVYGYTF.

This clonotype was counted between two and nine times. CDR3 sequence reads: CASSSSDQETQYF. CDR3 nucleotide sequence: TGTGCCAGCAGTTCATCGGACCAAGAGACCCAGTACTTC. The V and J genes are TRBV6-5 and TRBJ2-5, with D unresolved. This CDR3 has 13 residues. Trimming removed 4 bases from V and 0 bases from J, with 6 bases in between. Per the germline V gene, CDR1 is MNHEY and CDR2 is SVGAGI.

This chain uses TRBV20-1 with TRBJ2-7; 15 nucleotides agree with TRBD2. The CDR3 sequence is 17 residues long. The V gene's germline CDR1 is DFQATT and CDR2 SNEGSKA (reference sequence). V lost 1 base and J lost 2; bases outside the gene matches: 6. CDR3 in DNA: TGCAGTGCTAGAGGGGGACTAGCGGGGGGCAGCGCCTACGAGCAGTACTTC. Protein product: CSARGGLAGGSAYEQYF.

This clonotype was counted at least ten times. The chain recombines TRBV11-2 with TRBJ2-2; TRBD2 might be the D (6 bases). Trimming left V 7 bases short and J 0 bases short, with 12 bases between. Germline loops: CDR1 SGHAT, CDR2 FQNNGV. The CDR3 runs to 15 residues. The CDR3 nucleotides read TGTGCCAGCAACTTCCGCGGGGCGAACACCGGGGAGCTGTTTTTT. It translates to CASNFRGANTGELFF.